This T cell receptor beta chain was found in a study of control samples from healthy donors and cancer patients (dated by TCRdb to 2020 to 2022). Trimming removed 6 bases from V and 0 bases from J, leaving 5 bases between the germline ends. In the germline V gene (reference sequence), CDR1 corresponds to WNHNN and CDR2 to SYGVQD. The CDR3 contains 13 residues, cysteine and phenylalanine counted. Only the CDR3 DNA is retained, 39 bases long and in frame from the first base. Turning to this clone: The specificity of this receptor is unknown. Nothing much larger sits one base from this clone, and base qualities are not available.

Library construction relied on the immunoSEQ multiplex PCR assay. Entries here come from immuneACCESS through TCRdb and include only in-frame sequences with V and J called. Some clones fail to appear in such tables; in the studies checked, an unresolved V gene covers under half of the shortfall, and the cause of the remainder is unknown. The sample table contains 100,000 to 150,000 clones; only one count was recorded for around 92% of them. About 0.6% of the sample is in the top ten clones. The chain employs TRBV10-1 and TRBJ2-2, with the D gene too uncertain to name. The sequence derives from an elderly man with head and neck cancer. What was sequenced was PBMCs. The CDR3 is CASSRTNTGELFF. The sequenced DNA is TGCGCCAGCAGCCGCACGAACACCGGGGAGCTGTTTTTT.